This T cell receptor (beta chain) was profiled in a study of low-dose radiotherapy and immunotherapy resistance in tumors. Study background: The fractionation for Cohort 1 was 0.5 Gy per fraction every 2 weeks, totaling 6.5 Gy. On a schedule of every two weeks, intravenous cyclophosphamide at a dose of 200 mg/m2 was delivered one day before each radiation and immunotherapy administration.

The TCRs were subjected to amplification over about 20 PCR cycles employing a constant-region primer in conjunction with a V-primer adapter. TCRdb re-derived calls from the reads in MiXCR, one entry per CDR3 protein. In the table there are about 50,000 distinct CDR3 sequences, approximately 10% of which are singletons. The time point here: before trial treatment. Treatment combined nivolumab, ipilimumab, aspirin, low-dose cyclophosphamide and low-dose radiotherapy in a dose-escalation trial. The germline V and J ends were trimmed by 1 base and 0 bases, with 7 bases remaining between them. Looked up from germline, CDR1 is SGHAT and CDR2 is FQNNGV. There are 14 residues in the CDR3. This clonotype has at least ten counts.

The specimen comprised PBMCs, sampled before treatment. This sequence joins TRBV11-2 and TRBJ2-7; D unresolved. This clonotype originated in a female donor with ovarian cancer. In DNA, the CDR3 is TGTGCCAGCAGCTTAGGTCATTACTCCTACGAGCAGTACTTC. It specifies CASSLGHYSYEQYF.